A selection of T cell receptor beta chains follows, all from one sample in a study of blood T cell repertoires in COVID-19. TCRdb's copy holds only in-frame clones and misses some; the assay was immunoSEQ multiplex PCR. The sample lists fewer than 250,000 clones; about 87% were seen once. The sequencing input was peripheral blood. These receptors were taken from a man between 65 and 80 years old with acute or convalescent COVID-19. Both conserved end residues are part of each CDR3. The order of the fields is D gene, J gene, clone size, V gene, CDR3 protein, CDR3 DNA. D genes are given only for firm matches. A row's size may be missing; if present it is once, few, many or a size class.

d_call: TRBD1; j_call: TRBJ1-4; clone_size: -; v_call: TRBV10-3; cdr3_aa: CAISRQGNNEKLFF; cdr3_nt: TGTGCCATCAGTAGACAGGGGAATAATGAAAAACTGTTTTTT
d_call: -; j_call: TRBJ2-1; clone_size: few; v_call: TRBV7-9; cdr3_aa: CASSQGGFDEQFF; cdr3_nt: TGTGCCAGCAGCCAAGGGGGTTTCGATGAGCAGTTCTTC
d_call: -; j_call: TRBJ1-4; clone_size: -; v_call: TRBV2; cdr3_aa: CASSEGGTNEKLFF; cdr3_nt: TGTGCCAGCAGTGAGGGAGGAACTAATGAAAAACTGTTTTTT
d_call: TRBD2; j_call: TRBJ2-3; clone_size: -; v_call: TRBV3-1/TRBV3-2; cdr3_aa: CASSQARLLAGGTQYF; cdr3_nt: TGTGCCAGCAGCCAAGCCCGGTTACTAGCGGGAGGTACGCAGTATTTT
d_call: -; j_call: TRBJ2-5; clone_size: -; v_call: TRBV5-8; cdr3_aa: CASSLGQLLETQYF; cdr3_nt: TGTGCCAGCAGCTTGGGACAGCTTCTTGAGACCCAGTACTTC
d_call: TRBD1; j_call: TRBJ1-2; clone_size: -; v_call: TRBV4-1; cdr3_aa: CASSQVWDRGSYGYTF; cdr3_nt: TGCGCCAGCAGCCAAGTTTGGGACAGGGGCAGCTATGGCTACACCTTC
d_call: TRBD2; j_call: TRBJ2-5; clone_size: -; v_call: TRBV28; cdr3_aa: CASSFPLASLETQYF; cdr3_nt: TGTGCCAGCAGTTTCCCACTAGCGTCCTTGGAGACCCAGTACTTC
d_call: -; j_call: TRBJ1-1; clone_size: -; v_call: TRBV5-1; cdr3_aa: CASSLTVNTEAFF; cdr3_nt: TGCGCCAGCAGCTTGACAGTGAACACTGAAGCTTTCTTT
d_call: TRBD2; j_call: TRBJ2-7; clone_size: -; v_call: TRBV30; cdr3_aa: CAWSKGLASYEQYF; cdr3_nt: TGTGCCTGGAGTAAAGGACTAGCCAGCTACGAGCAGTACTTC
d_call: TRBD1; j_call: TRBJ1-5; clone_size: -; v_call: TRBV20-1; cdr3_aa: CSASDRDAYSNQPQHF; cdr3_nt: TGCAGTGCTAGTGACAGGGATGCCTATAGCAATCAGCCCCAGCATTTT
d_call: -; j_call: TRBJ1-5; clone_size: -; v_call: TRBV6-5; cdr3_aa: CASSRLGQRNQPQHF; cdr3_nt: TGTGCCAGCAGTCGCCTAGGACAGCGCAATCAGCCCCAGCATTTT
d_call: TRBD2; j_call: TRBJ2-4; clone_size: -; v_call: TRBV28; cdr3_aa: CASSFGGRDIQYF; cdr3_nt: TGTGCCAGCAGTTTCGGCGGGAGGGACATTCAGTACTTC
d_call: TRBD1; j_call: TRBJ1-2; clone_size: -; v_call: TRBV2; cdr3_aa: CASRGDRVDGYTF; cdr3_nt: TGTGCCAGCAGGGGAGACAGGGTGGACGGCTACACCTTC
d_call: TRBD1; j_call: TRBJ1-5; clone_size: -; v_call: TRBV5-8; cdr3_aa: CASSLARTGDYSNQPQHF; cdr3_nt: TGTGCCAGCAGCTTGGCCAGGACAGGGGATTATAGCAATCAGCCCCAGCATTTT
d_call: -; j_call: TRBJ1-1; clone_size: -; v_call: TRBV18; cdr3_aa: CASRQAENTEAFF; cdr3_nt: TGTGCCAGCCGACAGGCCGAGAACACTGAAGCTTTCTTT
d_call: -; j_call: TRBJ1-6; clone_size: -; v_call: TRBV7-2; cdr3_aa: CASSSQGTGYNSPLHF; cdr3_nt: TGTGCCAGCAGCTCCCAGGGAACAGGGTATAATTCACCCCTCCACTTT
d_call: -; j_call: TRBJ2-4; clone_size: -; v_call: TRBV2; cdr3_aa: CASSESSAGNIQYF; cdr3_nt: TGTGCCAGCAGTGAAAGTAGCGCGGGAAACATTCAGTACTTC
d_call: -; j_call: TRBJ1-5; clone_size: -; v_call: TRBV28; cdr3_aa: CASSLRQGYNQPQHF; cdr3_nt: TGTGCCAGCAGTTTAAGGCAGGGTTACAATCAGCCCCAGCATTTT
d_call: -; j_call: TRBJ2-6; clone_size: -; v_call: TRBV19; cdr3_aa: CASSILGAWANVLTF; cdr3_nt: TGTGCCAGTAGTATTCTTGGGGCTTGGGCCAACGTCCTGACTTTC
d_call: TRBD1; j_call: TRBJ1-5; clone_size: -; v_call: TRBV6-5; cdr3_aa: CASQYRGDSNQPQHF; cdr3_nt: TGTGCCAGCCAATACAGGGGGGATAGCAATCAGCCCCAGCATTTT
d_call: TRBD2; j_call: TRBJ2-5; clone_size: -; v_call: TRBV18; cdr3_aa: CASSPKSGRGQETQYF; cdr3_nt: TGTGCCAGCTCACCAAAAAGCGGGAGGGGACAAGAGACCCAGTACTTC
d_call: -; j_call: TRBJ2-7; clone_size: once; v_call: TRBV11-2; cdr3_aa: CASSSRVGAEQYF; cdr3_nt: TGTGCCAGCAGCTCCAGGGTAGGGGCCGAGCAGTACTTC
d_call: -; j_call: TRBJ2-5; clone_size: -; v_call: TRBV3-1/TRBV3-2; cdr3_aa: CASSRGLQETQYF; cdr3_nt: TGTGCCAGCAGCCGGGGACTTCAAGAGACCCAGTACTTC
d_call: TRBD1; j_call: TRBJ1-2; clone_size: -; v_call: TRBV19; cdr3_aa: CASRTKGTGTFYGYTF; cdr3_nt: TGTGCCAGTAGAACAAAAGGGACAGGCACGTTCTATGGCTACACCTTC
d_call: -; j_call: TRBJ1-2; clone_size: once; v_call: TRBV7-8; cdr3_aa: CASSLEQGNYGYTF; cdr3_nt: TGTGCCAGCAGCTTAGAACAGGGAAACTATGGCTACACCTTC
d_call: -; j_call: TRBJ2-3; clone_size: -; v_call: TRBV19; cdr3_aa: CASSPDRKNTDTQYF; cdr3_nt: TGTGCCAGTAGTCCCGACAGAAAGAACACAGATACGCAGTATTTT
d_call: -; j_call: TRBJ2-2; clone_size: once; v_call: TRBV28; cdr3_aa: CASSSSGGTGELFF; cdr3_nt: TGTGCCAGCAGCTCGAGTGGAGGCACCGGGGAGCTGTTTTTT
d_call: -; j_call: TRBJ2-7; clone_size: -; v_call: TRBV5-1; cdr3_aa: CASRPDGGGSYEQYF; cdr3_nt: TGCGCCAGCCGCCCCGACGGGGGAGGTTCCTACGAGCAGTACTTC
d_call: -; j_call: TRBJ2-2; clone_size: -; v_call: TRBV6-5; cdr3_aa: CASSRGNGELFF; cdr3_nt: TGTGCCAGCAGCAGGGGAAACGGGGAGCTGTTTTTT
d_call: TRBD1; j_call: TRBJ2-7; clone_size: -; v_call: TRBV5-1; cdr3_aa: CASSLSDRVGEQYF; cdr3_nt: TGCGCCAGCAGCTTGTCCGACAGGGTAGGCGAGCAGTACTTC
d_call: -; j_call: TRBJ2-7; clone_size: few; v_call: TRBV7-2; cdr3_aa: CASSLSAYEQYF; cdr3_nt: TGTGCCAGCAGCTTATCGGCCTACGAGCAGTACTTC
d_call: TRBD2; j_call: TRBJ2-1; clone_size: once; v_call: TRBV5-1; cdr3_aa: CASSLELAGANEQFF; cdr3_nt: TGCGCCAGCAGCTTGGAGCTAGCGGGAGCCAATGAGCAGTTCTTC
d_call: -; j_call: TRBJ1-4; clone_size: -; v_call: TRBV28; cdr3_aa: CASSLSQRVELFF; cdr3_nt: TGTGCCAGCAGTTTATCCCAACGAGTGGAACTGTTTTTT
d_call: TRBD1; j_call: TRBJ2-1; clone_size: -; v_call: TRBV7-7; cdr3_aa: CASSWGTAAYNEQFF; cdr3_nt: TGTGCTAGCAGCTGGGGGACAGCCGCATACAATGAGCAGTTCTTC
d_call: TRBD1; j_call: TRBJ1-1; clone_size: -; v_call: TRBV7-2; cdr3_aa: CASSLTGGAGNTEAFF; cdr3_nt: TGTGCCAGCAGCTTAACAGGGGGCGCCGGGAACACTGAAGCTTTCTTT
d_call: TRBD2; j_call: TRBJ2-1; clone_size: -; v_call: TRBV14; cdr3_aa: CATRTSGRDNEQFF; cdr3_nt: TGTGCCACCCGAACTAGCGGGAGAGACAATGAGCAGTTCTTC
d_call: -; j_call: TRBJ2-2; clone_size: -; v_call: TRBV2; cdr3_aa: CASGRGNTGELFF; cdr3_nt: TGTGCCAGCGGACGGGGGAACACCGGGGAGCTGTTTTTT
d_call: TRBD1; j_call: TRBJ2-5; clone_size: -; v_call: TRBV7-7; cdr3_aa: CASSSKRRQGGETQYF; cdr3_nt: TGTGCTAGCAGCTCAAAACGAAGACAGGGGGGGGAGACCCAGTACTTC
d_call: -; j_call: TRBJ1-4; clone_size: -; v_call: TRBV7-9; cdr3_aa: CASSSDRLGEKLFF; cdr3_nt: TGTGCCAGCAGCTCCGACAGGTTGGGTGAAAAACTGTTTTTT
d_call: -; j_call: TRBJ2-3; clone_size: -; v_call: TRBV13; cdr3_aa: CASRPASGSTQYF; cdr3_nt: TGTGCCAGCAGGCCGGCCTCGGGGAGTACGCAGTATTTT